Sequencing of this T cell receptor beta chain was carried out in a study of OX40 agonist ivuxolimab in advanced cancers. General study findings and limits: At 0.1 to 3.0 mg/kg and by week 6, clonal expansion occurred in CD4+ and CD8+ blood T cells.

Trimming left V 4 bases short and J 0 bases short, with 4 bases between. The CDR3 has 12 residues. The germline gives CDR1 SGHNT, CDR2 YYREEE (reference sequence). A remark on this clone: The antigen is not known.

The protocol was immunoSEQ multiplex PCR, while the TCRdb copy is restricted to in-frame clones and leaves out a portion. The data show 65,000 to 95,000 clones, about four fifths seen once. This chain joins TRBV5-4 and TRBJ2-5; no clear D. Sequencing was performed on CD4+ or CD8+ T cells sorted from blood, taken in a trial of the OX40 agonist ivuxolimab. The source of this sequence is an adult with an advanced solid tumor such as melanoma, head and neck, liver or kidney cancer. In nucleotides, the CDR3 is TGTGCCAGCAGCAGGTACCAAGAGACCCAGTACTTC. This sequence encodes CASSRYQETQYF. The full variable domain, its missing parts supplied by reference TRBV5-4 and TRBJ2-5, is ETGVTQSPTHLIKTRGQQVTLRCSSQSGHNTVSWYQQALGQGPQFIFQYYREEENGRGNFPPRFSGLQFPNYSSELNVNALELDDSALYLCASSRYQETQYFGPGTRLLVL.